This TCR beta chain was identified in a study of blood T cells in healthy people across ages. Donors ranged from roughly 6 to 90 years old and were healthy Caucasians in Russia. The study's findings and limits: CMV status of donors was not determined, possibly confounding expanded clonotype changes. Compared with aged donors, long-lived donors showed fewer expanded clones, suggesting selection.

This clonotype was counted only a few times. Its antigen remains unknown. For the second PCR, which ran for 7 to 11 cycles, a sample-barcoded 5' primer and a J-beta primer mix were used. Each cDNA molecule carried a tag from a template-switch adaptor that contained 12 random nucleotides. TCRdb used MiXCR to reprocess the 5' RACE reads, holding one entry per CDR3 protein. Of fewer than 750,000 distinct CDR3 sequences listed, more than 45% are singletons. This CDR3 comprises 15 residues. Per germline, CDR1 LGHNA and CDR2 YSLEER. V was trimmed by 0 bases and J by 1 base, leaving 9 bases between them. Sequenced material: blood. The chain carries TRBV4-3 and TRBJ1-1; D gene uncertain. The receptor comes from a man older than 75 in good health. For the CDR3, the DNA is TGCGCCAGCAGCCAAGATTTCAGGTCGAACACTGAAGCTTTCTTT. Protein: CASSQDFRSNTEAFF.